Below, one T cell receptor (beta chain) is given with its context. The antigen is unknown. Through a sample-barcoded 5' primer and a J-beta primer mix, a second PCR was run for roughly 6 to 12 cycles. Each TCR beta cDNA got a 12-nucleotide random molecular identifier. The yield of each sample was at least 3 million CDR3-containing paired-end reads. MiXCR, applied by TCRdb to the 5' RACE reads, yields one record per CDR3 protein. The sample shows roughly 1.9 million distinct CDR3 sequences, about two fifths of them seen only once. This CDR3 comprises 15 residues. The germline gives CDR1 SEHNR, CDR2 FQNEAQ (reference sequence). V was cut by 1 base and J by 2 bases, with 6 bases left in between. This sample is drawn from a study of blood T cells in healthy people across ages. Whole-study context: Capturing about one barcoded beta molecule per two T cells was achieved by template switching.

Whole-study findings and limits: The donors' CMV status was not determined, possibly confounding changes in expanded clonotypes.

Sequencing was performed on blood. This receptor was obtained from a human donor in good health. The chain uses TRBV7-9 and TRBJ2-6; D is undetermined. The CDR3 reads CASSLVLAGANVLTF. The CDR3 DNA reads TGTGCCAGCAGCTTAGTTTTGGCTGGGGCCAACGTCCTGACTTTC.